This T cell receptor (beta chain) stems from a study of shared clonotypes between healthy human individuals (dated by TCRdb to the early 2020s). About the study as a whole: Two women and three men aged 18 to 49 years were included in the cohort. For each donor, three plates each were used for CD4 naive and CD4 memory, two plates were used for CD8 naive, and one plate was used for CD8 memory. Blood TCR repertoires of roughly five healthy adults were deeply sequenced to estimate repertoire size and the extent of clonotype sharing between individuals. Libraries were prepared and TCR repertoires were sequenced by different laboratories using diverse techniques, in order to increase sequencing depth and limit assay-specific biases. Leukapheresis yielded between about 0.94 and 9 billion PBMCs per donor. Study-level results and caveats: Pairwise subsampling indicated that sequencing depth was expected to affect the degree of clonotype sharing among donors. Because the study included a small number of donors, the genetic and exposure-history diversity represented was limited. Estimated clonotype richness was generally larger for naive than for memory subsets. Incomplete sequencing was indicated by rarefaction of sorted-subset datasets, despite the large sequencing depth. Clonotypes shared by all four sorted-subset donors showed higher generation probabilities than non-shared clonotypes. When a few donors were compared, the shared fraction of clonotypes was roughly 5% for naive CD4, approximately 3.3% for naive CD8, more than 2% for memory CD4, and 0.35% to 0.5% for memory CD8. Sampling was limited to blood, and TCR repertoires in tissue likely differ from TCR repertoires in blood.

A note on this clone: Which antigen it targets is not known. Base qualities were left out, and no much larger clone turns up one base away.

CD8 naive samples were CD45RO-negative cells positively selected for CCR7, giving a CD45RA+CCR7+ population that excluded TemRA cells. Healthy HIV-negative adults with no recently reported acute infections or vaccinations were included as donors. Only Caucasian adults living in Nashville, Tennessee, USA were represented among the donors. Blood was obtained by leukapheresis, after which PBMCs were separated by Ficoll-Histopaque density gradient centrifugation and cryopreserved in liquid nitrogen vapor phase. Analytical flow cytometry was used to check the purity and quantity of each magnetically sorted T cell population. Each sorted fraction had its genomic DNA isolated and then quantified by UV absorbance on a Nanodrop 2000c. The CDR3 runs 14 amino acids, cysteine and phenylalanine included. Only the CDR3 region is kept as DNA, spanning 42 bases read in frame from base 1. Reading the germline V gene gives CDR1 SGHDN and CDR2 FVKESK. The junction carries 10 bases between V and J, which are trimmed by 2 bases and 8 bases respectively.

TCR CDR3 regions were amplified from genomic DNA by multiplex PCR using the deep immunoSEQ assay. Extracted genomic DNA from each cell subset was spread evenly across all wells of several immunoSEQ 96-well plates, with each plate serving as a replicate. For sorted subsets, each replicate PCR was loaded with approximately 200 ng genomic DNA, equivalent to 32,000 or so T cell genomes. Purified libraries were measured with a Qubit 3.0 fluorometer, size-checked on a Bioanalyzer 2100, and measured again with the KAPA Library Quantification kit. Every immunoSEQ 96-well plate was sequenced on a dedicated single-read 150-cycle Illumina NextSeq 550 flow cell. The original methods were these. The immunoSEQ output contained only junctional sequences without quality scores, so filtering could not match that applied to full-length reads. Sequences were annotated with PyIR, a Python wrapper for IgBLAST v1.9, and V/J genes and CDR3 were assigned using IMGT germline references. Any read was removed if the V/J assignment was weak (E-value above 1e-6), the CDR3 was missing, or the read contained stop codons, out-of-frame junctions, or ambiguous translated residues. V3J clonotypes were defined by identical inferred V gene, J gene, and CDR3 amino acid sequence. To compute the percentage overlap between repertoires, the number of shared unique clonotypes was divided by the size of the smaller repertoire. Three approaches were used to assess repertoire richness: RTK rarefaction, the Chao1 estimator, and Recon v2.1 estimates of unobserved clonotypes. OLGA was used to compute generation probabilities for all TCRbeta clonotypes that the gDNA method yielded from a handful of donors. What TCRdb holds here is the immuneACCESS table cut down to in-frame rearrangements. Part of the clones is not present; checked against another copy, under half of the missing clones reflect an unresolved V gene, and the others are unexplained. Clonal size and the V and J genes are those of that table, whereas D and trimming came from the DNA. Present in this sample are about 2 million clones, about 95% of which were seen just once. The top ten hold 0.85% to 1.2% of the sample.

The rearrangement joined TRBV14 to TRBJ1-6; the D segment could be TRBD1, given 5 matching bases. The sample comprised naive CD8+ T cells sorted from blood. The cell subset or site label here, explained by the study, means: CD45RA+CCR7+. The TCR was taken from a man between 18 and 35 years old in good health. The CDR3 reads as follows: CASSQQGTYSPLHF. The DNA is TGTGCCAGCAGCCAACAAGGGACCTATTCACCCCTCCACTTT.